This record covers a single T cell receptor (beta chain). The clone's antigen remains unknown. Within one base of it there is no much larger clone, and no base qualities were kept. Inclusive of the bounding cysteine and phenylalanine, the CDR3 is 14 residues long. Only CDR3 DNA remains: 42 bases, in frame from the first base. V is cut by 6 bases and J by 3 bases, and the space between the germline ends is 12 bases. Via the germline V gene (reference sequence), CDR1 is LNHDA and CDR2 SQIVND. Naive and memory CD4+ T cells were separated from cryopreserved PBMCs by first enriching for CD4 and then performing EasySep naive CD4+ T cell enrichment. Ficoll-Paque PLUS gradient centrifugation was used to isolate PBMCs from either whole blood or leukapheresis product. PBMCs were either cryopreserved at -140 degrees C or used fresh in the expansion assay. The QIAamp Micro DNA Kit was used to extract genomic DNA from the CD4+ T cells.

Uncultured naive and memory CD4+ T cell DNA received deep-resolution immunoSEQ TCR-beta sequencing. From the authors' description of their analysis: During preprocessing, nonproductive sequences were removed, as were CDR3s that did not start with C, did not end with F or W, or were shorter than 7 amino acids. Cultured and uncultured naive and memory CD4+ repertoires were searched for previously identified spike- and CEF-reactive CDR3s. CDR3 homology was measured as pairwise Levenshtein distance, computed with the stringdist R package after trimming three terminal residues from each end. The source is immuneACCESS, and TCRdb retained only in-frame sequences with V and J called. Part of the clones is not carried over; for the studies checked, unresolved V genes explain less than half of this, and the remainder is unexplained. V, J and clone size reflect that table, while D and trimming were determined from the DNA. The sample table lists 37,000 or so clones, approximately 85% of them with a count of one. Clones ranked in the top ten supply about 3% of the sample.

The entry originates in a study of CD4 T cells in relation to SARS-CoV-2 and coronaviruses (TCRdb year 2021). As for the study more broadly: Across all 12 patients in the convalescent cohort, the median age was roughly 40 years, with a range of roughly 21 to 80 years. Of the 12 convalescent patients, 8 were male and 4 were female, and two of the subjects were Hispanic. Patient-derived lymphoblastoid cell lines were used to map the HLA restriction of shared crossreactive spike epitopes. The study assessed, at the TCR clonotype level, memory CD4+ T cell crossreactivity between SARS-CoV-2 and common cold coronavirus spike proteins. The Adaptive Biotechnologies TCR-sequencing kit was used to sequence samples from a few pre-COVID donors and the naive versus memory experiments, whereas other data were Illumina-based. For other donors in the study, expansion assays were sequenced with a different, Illumina-based TCR-beta assay. Study-wide findings and limitations: Compared with monoreactive clones, crossreactive clones had significantly weaker SARS-CoV-2-driven expansion, a result consistent with antigenic imprinting. In roughly 65% of donors, memory CD4+ clonotypes turned up that crossrecognized SARS-CoV-2 and at least one common cold coronavirus spike. The study was limited by small numbers of patients and tested TCRs. Naive versus memory sequencing indicated that memory recall responses, rather than primary responses primed during culture, are detected by the assay. Crossreactivity analysis centred on spike protein, so crossreactivity against other viral proteins was not assessed. Pre-pandemic and post-infection samples were not both contributed by any donor, so tracing of the source of pre-existing responses was limited.

Specimen: memory CD4+ T cells from PBMCs. Interpreted using the paper, the cell subset or site label stands for: memory (non-naive) CD4+ T cells. The V and J genes are TRBV19 and TRBJ1-3; the D gene is perhaps TRBD1, from 6 matching bases. The clonotype comes from an adult with COVID-19. CDR3 reads: CASRTQGSGNTIYF. The nucleotides are TGTGCCAGTAGGACACAGGGAAGTGGAAACACCATATATTTT.